Listed here is a single TCR beta chain. These data come from a study of blood T cells in healthy people across ages. A J-beta primer mix and a sample-barcoded 5' primer were used in a second PCR of roughly 7 to 12 cycles. Each cDNA molecule carried a tag from a template-switch adaptor that contained 12 random nucleotides. All samples gave at least 3 million CDR3-containing paired-end reads. TCRdb itself ran the 5' RACE reads through MiXCR, one entry per CDR3 protein. The sample includes hundreds of thousands of distinct CDR3 sequences, about 52% of them seen just once. Per germline, CDR1 SQVTM and CDR2 ANQGSEA. This CDR3 is 14 amino acids long. The V gene end was trimmed by 5 bases and the J gene end by 3 bases; junction bases not matched to a gene: 6. Total RNA extraction produced at least 6 micrograms (per sample) for the study.

The sequence was obtained from a woman aged 60-75 years in good health. V gene TRBV29-1 combines with J gene TRBJ2-1; TRBD2 agrees at 8 bases. The material sequenced was blood. Here the CDR3 DNA reads TGCAGCGTTTTTTGGGCGGGAGGCTACAATGAGCAGTTCTTC. Its protein product is CSVFWAGGYNEQFF.